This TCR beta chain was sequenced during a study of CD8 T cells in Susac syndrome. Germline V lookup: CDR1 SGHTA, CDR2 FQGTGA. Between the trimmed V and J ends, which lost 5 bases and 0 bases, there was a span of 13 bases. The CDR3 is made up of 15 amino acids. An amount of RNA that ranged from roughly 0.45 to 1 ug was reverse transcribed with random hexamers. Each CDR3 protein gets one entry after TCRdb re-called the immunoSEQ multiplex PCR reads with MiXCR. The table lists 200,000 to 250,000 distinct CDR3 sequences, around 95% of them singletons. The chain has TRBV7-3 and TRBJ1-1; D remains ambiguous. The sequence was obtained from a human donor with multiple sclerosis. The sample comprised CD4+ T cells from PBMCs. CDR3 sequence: CASSPFAGMNTEAFF. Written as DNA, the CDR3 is TGTGCCAGCAGCCCGTTCGCCGGGATGAACACTGAAGCTTTCTTT.